This T cell receptor (beta chain) was documented in a study of blood T cells in healthy people across ages. Notes on the study in general: Donors of long life had a larger count of naive CD4+ cells and greater diversity than aged donors.

Alongside a J-beta primer mix, a sample-barcoded 5' primer served in a second PCR lasting roughly 6 to 12 cycles. Each TCR beta cDNA got a 12-nucleotide random molecular identifier. TCRdb reanalysed the 5' RACE reads using MiXCR and keeps one entry per CDR3 protein. The sample has approximately 800,000 distinct CDR3 sequences; around 34% are singletons. V was trimmed by 3 bases and J by 2 bases, leaving 23 bases between them. Germline CDR1 is DFQATT and CDR2 is SNEGSKA (reference sequence). The CDR3 runs 17 residues. The table lists this clonotype with a few counts. The antigen remains unidentified. This clonotype was sampled from a man between 18 and 29 years old in good health. The V gene is TRBV20-1, the J gene TRBJ2-7; either TRBD1 or TRBD2 may fit D (5 bases each). The sample was blood. The chain's CDR3 is CSARGRPKSLKAYEQYF. For the CDR3, the DNA is TGCAGTGCTAGGGGACGACCCAAATCCCTAAAAGCCTACGAGCAGTACTTC.